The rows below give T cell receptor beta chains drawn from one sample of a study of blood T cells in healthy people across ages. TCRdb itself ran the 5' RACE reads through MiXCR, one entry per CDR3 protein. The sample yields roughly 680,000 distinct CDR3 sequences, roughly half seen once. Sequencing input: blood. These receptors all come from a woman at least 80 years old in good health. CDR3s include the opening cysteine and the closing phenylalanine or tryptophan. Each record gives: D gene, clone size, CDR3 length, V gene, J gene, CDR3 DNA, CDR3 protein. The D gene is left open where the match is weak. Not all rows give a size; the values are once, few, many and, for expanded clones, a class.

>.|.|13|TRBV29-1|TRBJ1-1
TGCAGCGTTGAAGGGGTGTTGAACACTGAAGCTTTCTTT
CSVEGVLNTEAFF
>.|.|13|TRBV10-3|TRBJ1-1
TGTGCCACCCGGGGGGGTCTGTACACTGAAGCTTTCTTT
CATRGGLYTEAFF
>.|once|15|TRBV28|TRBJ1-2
TGTGCCAGCAGTTTATTAGCGTCGGTAGTACTTGGCTACACCTTC
CASSLLASVVLGYTF
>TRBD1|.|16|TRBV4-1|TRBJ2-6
TGCGCCAGCAGCCGGGACAGCGGCTCTGGGGCCAACGTCCTGACTTTC
CASSRDSGSGANVLTF
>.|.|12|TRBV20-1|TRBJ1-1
TGCAGTGCTAGAGAACCATCCATTCCGGCTTTCTTT
CSAREPSIPAFF
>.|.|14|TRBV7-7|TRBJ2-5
TGTACCAGCAGCCCCGTCGGGTACCAAGAGACCCAGTACTTC
CTSSPVGYQETQYF
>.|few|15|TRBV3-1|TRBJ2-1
TGTGCCAGCAGCCCTACTAGGAGCTCCTACAATGAGCAGTTCTTC
CASSPTRSSYNEQFF
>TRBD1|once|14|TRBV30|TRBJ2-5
TGTGCCTGGGTACGGACAGGGAGCCAAGAGACCCGGTACTTC
CAWVRTGSQETRYF
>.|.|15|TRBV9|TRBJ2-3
TGTGCCAGCACCAAGGGGCGAGTCTTAGGTGATACGCAGTATTTT
CASTKGRVLGDTQYF
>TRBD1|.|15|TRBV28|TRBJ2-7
TGTGCCAGCAGTTGGGGGGGACAGGGTAGCCACGAGCAGTACTTC
CASSWGGQGSHEQYF
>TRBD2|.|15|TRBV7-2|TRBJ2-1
TGTGCCAGCAGCTTACGACTAGCGGGGGACCCTGTGCAGTTCTTC
CASSLRLAGDPVQFF
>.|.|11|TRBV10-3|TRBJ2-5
TGTGCCATCAGTGGCCGCAATGAGCAGTACTTT
CAISGRNEQYF
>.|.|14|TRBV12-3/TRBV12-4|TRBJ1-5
TGTGCCAGCAGTTTTAGCCAGGTCAATCAGCCCCAGCATTTT
CASSFSQVNQPQHF
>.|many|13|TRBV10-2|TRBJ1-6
TGCGCCAGCAGTGTCCCTCGAGGGTCACCCCTCCACTTT
CASSVPRGSPLHF
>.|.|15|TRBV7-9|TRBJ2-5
TGTGCCAGCAGCCCAAGTTTGAGGGGTCAGGAGACCCAGTACTTC
CASSPSLRGQETQYF
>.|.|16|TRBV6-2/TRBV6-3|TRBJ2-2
TGTGCCAGCAGTTATCTTTCGACGGGAGCCGGCGGGGAGCTGTTTTTT
CASSYLSTGAGGELFF
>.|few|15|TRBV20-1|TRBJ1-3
TGCAGTGCTAGAGATGTAGGGGATGTTGGAAACACCATATATTTT
CSARDVGDVGNTIYF
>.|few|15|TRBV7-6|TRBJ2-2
TGTGCCAGCAGCCTACAGGGAATGAACACCGGGGAGCTGTTTTTT
CASSLQGMNTGELFF
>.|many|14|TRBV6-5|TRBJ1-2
TGTGCCAGCAGTTACGCCGGGACCGCAAGAGGCTACACCTTC
CASSYAGTARGYTF
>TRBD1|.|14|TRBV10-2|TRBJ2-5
TGCGCCAGCATCAAAGGGACAGTCGGGGAGACCCAGTACTTC
CASIKGTVGETQYF
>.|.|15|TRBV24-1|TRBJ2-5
TGTGCCACCAGTGGGTGGCAGGAGACGGGTTGGACCCAGTACTTC
CATSGWQETGWTQYF
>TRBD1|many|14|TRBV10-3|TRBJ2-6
TGTGCCACCGGACAGGACTCTGGGGCCAACGTCCTGACTTTC
CATGQDSGANVLTF
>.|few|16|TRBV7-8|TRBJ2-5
TGTGCCAGCAGCTTAGTTGGGCTAGACCTCTACAATGAGCAGTACTTC
CASSLVGLDLYNEQYF
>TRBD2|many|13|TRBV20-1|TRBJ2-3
TGCAGTGCTAGCGGGAGGGCCAGGAATACGCAGTATTTT
CSASGRARNTQYF
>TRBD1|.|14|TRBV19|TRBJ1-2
TGTGCCAGTATTCCGGGACAGGGGACCTATGGCTACACCTTC
CASIPGQGTYGYTF
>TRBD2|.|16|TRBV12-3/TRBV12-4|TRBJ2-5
TGTGCCAGTAGTCCCGGCAGTAGCGGGACGAACAATGAGCAGTACTTC
CASSPGSSGTNNEQYF
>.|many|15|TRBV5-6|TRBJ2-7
TGTGCCAGCAGCTTGACATGGACCGTCGGCTACGAGCAGTACTTC
CASSLTWTVGYEQYF
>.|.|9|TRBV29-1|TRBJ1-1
TGCAGCTCTGACCCTGAAGCTTTCTTT
CSSDPEAFF
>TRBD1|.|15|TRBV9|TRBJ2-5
TGTGCCAGCAGCGTAGGTACGGGACAGGAAGAGACCCAGTACTTC
CASSVGTGQEETQYF
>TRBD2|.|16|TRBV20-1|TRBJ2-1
TGCAGTGCCAGAGATCCCCATGCGGGAGGTCCCTACGAGCAGTTCTTC
CSARDPHAGGPYEQFF
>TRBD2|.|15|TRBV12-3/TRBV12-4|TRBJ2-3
TGTGCCAGCAGCGGTTGGGGAGGGGGCACAGATACGCAGTATTTT
CASSGWGGGTDTQYF
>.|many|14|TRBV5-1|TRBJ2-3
TGCGCCAGCAGCTTGGGACAGCTCACAGATACGCAGTATTTT
CASSLGQLTDTQYF
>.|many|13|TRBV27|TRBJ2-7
TGTGCCAGCACTTTGCTCGGGAGCGACGAGCAGTACTTC
CASTLLGSDEQYF
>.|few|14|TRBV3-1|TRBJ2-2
TGTGCCAGCAGCCAGGTAGTGAACACCGGGGAGCTGTTTTTT
CASSQVVNTGELFF
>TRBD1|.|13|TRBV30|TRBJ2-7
TGTGCCTGGGGGGGACAGGTTCCCTACGAGCAGTACTTC
CAWGGQVPYEQYF
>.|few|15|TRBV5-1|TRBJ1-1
TGCGCCAGCAGCCACCCCCCCCGGGGGAACACTGAAGCTTTCTTT
CASSHPPRGNTEAFF
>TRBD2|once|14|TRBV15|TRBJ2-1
TGTGCCACCAGCCAAAGCGGGGGGAACAATGAGCAGTTCTTC
CATSQSGGNNEQFF
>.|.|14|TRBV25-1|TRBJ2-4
TGTGCCAGCAGTGGGGACAGCCGGGGGAACATTCAGTACTTC
CASSGDSRGNIQYF
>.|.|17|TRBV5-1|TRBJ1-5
TGCGCCAGCAGCCCTTTTCCCGGGGAGACTAGCAATCAGCCCCAGCATTTT
CASSPFPGETSNQPQHF
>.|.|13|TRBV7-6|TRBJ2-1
TGTGCCAGCAGCGCTAGCGCGGTCAATGAGCAGTTCTTC
CASSASAVNEQFF